Listed below are T cell receptor beta chains from one sample, sequenced in a study of patients and donors after allogeneic stem cell transplantation. TCRdb independently ran MiXCR on the RT-PCR reads; one entry per CDR3 protein. Of roughly 880,000 distinct CDR3 sequences in the sample, about a sixth are singletons; the top ten hold roughly 6.4%. Material for sequencing was blood, either unsorted or a sorted T cell fraction (not recorded which). These receptors were obtained from a human donor who was either an allogeneic HSCT recipient or a stem cell or donor lymphocyte infusion donor (not recorded which). It is not recorded whose cells these are; they may come from a transplant donor. The CDR3 runs from the conserved cysteine through the conserved F or W. The D gene is left open where the match is weak. Only some rows state a clone size, as once, few, many or a class for expanded clones.

j_gene	abundance	d_gene	v_gene	CDR3aa	CDR3nt
TRBJ2-3	few	-	TRBV12-3/TRBV12-4	CASRVTGLGTDTQYF	TGTGCCAGCAGGGTCACAGGGCTTGGCACAGATACGCAGTATTTT
TRBJ2-2	many	-	TRBV29-1	CSVRVLAETGELFF	TGCAGCGTTAGGGTGCTAGCCGAGACCGGGGAGCTGTTTTTT
TRBJ2-2	-	-	TRBV2	CASREYGGNTGELFF	TGTGCCAGCAGAGAGTACGGCGGAAACACCGGGGAGCTGTTTTTT
TRBJ2-5	few	-	TRBV7-9	CASSFSGDETQYF	TGTGCCAGCAGCTTTTCTGGGGATGAGACCCAGTACTTC
TRBJ1-3	-	-	TRBV7-2	CASSLSGAANTIYF	TGTGCCAGCAGCTTATCGGGGGCAGCAAACACCATATATTTT
TRBJ2-3	-	-	TRBV27	CASSLLLALGTDTQYF	TGTGCCAGCAGTTTGTTACTAGCACTTGGCACAGATACGCAGTATTTT
TRBJ2-3	-	TRBD2	TRBV4-3	CASSLTGTRPDTQYF	TGCGCCAGCAGCCTTACCGGGACTAGACCCGATACGCAGTATTTT
TRBJ2-1	-	-	TRBV29-1	CSVASPRKYNEQFF	TGCAGCGTAGCATCGCCGCGCAAGTACAATGAGCAGTTCTTC
TRBJ2-3	-	-	TRBV4-3	CASSVRDTLTDTQYF	TGCGCCAGCAGCGTCCGGGACACACTAACAGATACGCAGTATTTT
TRBJ1-6	few	TRBD1	TRBV7-9	CASSLTMGQASGPLHF	TGTGCCAGCAGCTTGACGATGGGACAGGCCTCCGGACCCCTCCACTTT
TRBJ1-1	-	-	TRBV5-5	CASSFRGLGDTEAFF	TGTGCCAGCAGCTTCCGCGGGCTAGGCGACACTGAAGCTTTCTTT
TRBJ1-1	few	TRBD1	TRBV6-1	CASSELKRGRVNTEAFF	TGTGCCAGCAGTGAATTAAAGAGGGGGCGAGTGAACACTGAAGCTTTCTTT
TRBJ1-1	many	TRBD1	TRBV6-1	CASSPGTGGPNTEAFF	TGTGCCAGCAGTCCGGGGACAGGGGGCCCGAACACTGAAGCTTTCTTT
TRBJ1-2	many	-	TRBV12-3/TRBV12-4	CASSLNYGYTF	TGTGCCAGCAGCCTTAACTATGGCTACACCTTC
TRBJ1-2	few	TRBD1	TRBV6-5	CASSYTQTGTGDSGYTF	TGTGCCAGCAGTTACACCCAAACCGGGACAGGGGACAGTGGCTACACCTTC
TRBJ2-4	few	-	TRBV3-1	CASSQGGVRHKNIQYF	TGTGCCAGCAGCCAAGGGGGGGTACGGCACAAAAACATTCAGTACTTC
TRBJ1-2	-	-	TRBV19	CASSRDSLPSNYGYTF	TGTGCCAGTAGTAGGGACTCACTGCCTAGTAACTATGGCTACACCTTC
TRBJ2-3	few	TRBD2	TRBV5-1	CASSGRESGTDTQYF	TGCGCCAGCAGCGGGCGGGAGAGTGGCACAGATACGCAGTATTTT
TRBJ1-4	many	-	TRBV5-5	CASSLGPNEKLFF	TGTGCCAGCAGTTTAGGTCCTAATGAAAAACTGTTTTTT
TRBJ2-5	-	TRBD2	TRBV6-5	CASSYSWTSGIRAQETQYF	TGTGCCAGCAGTTACTCATGGACTAGCGGGATTAGGGCTCAAGAGACCCAGTACTTC
TRBJ1-2	many	-	TRBV12-3/TRBV12-4	CASSFGSNYGYTF	TGTGCCAGCAGTTTTGGGTCGAACTATGGCTACACCTTC
TRBJ1-2	once	TRBD1	TRBV5-1	CASSATGVGLNGYTF	TGCGCCAGCAGCGCGACAGGGGTCGGTTTGAATGGCTACACCTTC
TRBJ2-3	-	-	TRBV7-8	CASSLAGKSDTQYF	TGTGCCAGCAGCCTAGCCGGGAAATCGGATACGCAGTATTTT
TRBJ1-1	-	-	TRBV29-1	CSAPRVGMNTEAFF	TGCAGCGCCCCGCGGGTGGGGATGAACACTGAAGCTTTCTTT